This T cell receptor (beta chain) was sequenced during a study of T cell responses to AZD1222 COVID-19 vaccine. Notes on this clone: Its antigen is as yet unknown.

The repertoire was sequenced with immunoSEQ multiplex PCR; TCRdb's copy has only in-frame clones and lacks some. The repertoire has a few hundred thousand clones, approximately 95% of them found once; the top ten carry 0.5% to 0.65%. Trimming left V 3 bases short and J 2 bases short, with 14 bases between. CDR1 SGHKS and CDR2 YYEKEE come from the germline V gene (reference sequence). The CDR3 length is 15 residues. General study results and limits: White British ancestry dominated among donors, who included more females, and clonal diversity was possibly underestimated. Repertoire sampling happened only post peak T cell response. Unmutated variant regions are reportedly targeted by nearly half of spike-specific TCRs. Vaccine-associated CD4 TCRs spanned spike, dominant at 160-218 and 743-854.

V usage is TRBV5-5 and J usage is TRBJ1-2; weak D call: TRBD1 (5 bases). The sample consisted of peripheral blood, taken on day 0 of AZD1222 vaccination. This TCR was recovered from an adult in good health. CDR3 protein: CASSSDGGSNYGYTF. The CDR3 bases are TGTGCCAGCAGCTCTGACGGGGGATCCAACTATGGCTACACCTTC.